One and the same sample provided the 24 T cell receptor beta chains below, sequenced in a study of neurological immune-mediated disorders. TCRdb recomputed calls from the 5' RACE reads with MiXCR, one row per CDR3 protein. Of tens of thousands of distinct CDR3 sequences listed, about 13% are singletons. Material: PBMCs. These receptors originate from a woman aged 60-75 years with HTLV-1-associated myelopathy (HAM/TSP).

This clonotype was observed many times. CDR3 region: CASSLGLAGGPYNEQFF. CDR3 DNA sequence: TGCGCCAGCAGCTTGGGACTAGCGGGAGGACCATACAATGAGCAGTTCTTC. The chain is built from TRBV5-1 and TRBJ2-1; 13 bases are shared with TRBD2. This CDR3 spans 17 amino acids. Trimming removed 0 bases from V and 4 bases from J; junction bases left unmatched: 4. The germline CDR1 and CDR2 sequences are SGHRS and YFSETQ.

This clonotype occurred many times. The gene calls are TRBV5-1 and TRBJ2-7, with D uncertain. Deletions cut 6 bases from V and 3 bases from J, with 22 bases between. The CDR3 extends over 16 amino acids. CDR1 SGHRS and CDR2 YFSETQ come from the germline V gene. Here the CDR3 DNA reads TGCGCCAGCACCCAAGGCGCGGCGACCTCCCACTACGAGCAGTACTTC. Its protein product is CASTQGAATSHYEQYF.

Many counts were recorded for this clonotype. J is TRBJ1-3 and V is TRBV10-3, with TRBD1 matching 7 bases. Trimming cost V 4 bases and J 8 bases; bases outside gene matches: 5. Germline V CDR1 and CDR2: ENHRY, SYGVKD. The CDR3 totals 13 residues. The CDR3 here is CAISADRSDTIYF. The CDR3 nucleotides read TGTGCCATCAGTGCGGACAGGTCGGACACCATATATTTT.

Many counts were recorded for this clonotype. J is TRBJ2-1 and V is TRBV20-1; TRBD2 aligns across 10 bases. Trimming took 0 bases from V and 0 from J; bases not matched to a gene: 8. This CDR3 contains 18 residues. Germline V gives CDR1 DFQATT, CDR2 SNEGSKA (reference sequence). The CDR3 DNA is TGCAGTGCTAGAGATGCTAGCGGGGGATCGAGCTCCTACAATGAGCAGTTCTTC. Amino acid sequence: CSARDASGGSSSYNEQFF.

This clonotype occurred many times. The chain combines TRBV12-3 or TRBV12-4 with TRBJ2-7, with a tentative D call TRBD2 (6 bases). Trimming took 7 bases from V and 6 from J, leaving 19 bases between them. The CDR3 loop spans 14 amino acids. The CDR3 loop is CASTIGEAPGEQYF. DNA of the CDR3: TGTGCCAGCACCATCGGGGAGGCCCCCGGCGAGCAGTACTTC.

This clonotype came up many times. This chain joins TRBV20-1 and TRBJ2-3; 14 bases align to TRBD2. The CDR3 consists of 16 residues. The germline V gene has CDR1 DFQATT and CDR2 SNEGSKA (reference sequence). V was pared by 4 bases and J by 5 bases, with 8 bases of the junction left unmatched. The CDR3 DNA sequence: TGCAGTGCTACCGAGGGACTAGCGGGGGCCCTAGATACGCAGTATTTT. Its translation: CSATEGLAGALDTQYF.

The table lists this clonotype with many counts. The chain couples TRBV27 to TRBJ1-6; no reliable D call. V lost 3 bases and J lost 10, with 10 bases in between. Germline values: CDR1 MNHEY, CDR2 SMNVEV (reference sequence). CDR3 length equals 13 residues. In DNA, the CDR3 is TGTGCCAGCAGTTTTGATCTAGGCTCACCCCTCCACTTT. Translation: CASSFDLGSPLHF.

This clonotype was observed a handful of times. DNA of the CDR3: TGCAGCGTTGGGACAGGACCGAACACTGAAGCTTTCTTT. This sequence encodes CSVGTGPNTEAFF. The chain is built from TRBV29-1 and TRBJ1-1; 7 bases map to TRBD1. CDR3 length: 13 amino acids. The V and J ends lost 4 bases and 1 base, in that order; junction bases with no gene match: 3. Germline-derived CDR1 and CDR2 are SQVTM and ANQGSEA.

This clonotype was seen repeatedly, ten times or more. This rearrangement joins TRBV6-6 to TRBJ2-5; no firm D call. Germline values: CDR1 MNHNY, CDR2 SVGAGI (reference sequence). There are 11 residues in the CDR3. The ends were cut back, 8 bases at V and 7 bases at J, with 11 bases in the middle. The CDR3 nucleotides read TGTGCCAGCGGAATTTCTTGGACCCAGTACTTC. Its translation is CASGISWTQYF.

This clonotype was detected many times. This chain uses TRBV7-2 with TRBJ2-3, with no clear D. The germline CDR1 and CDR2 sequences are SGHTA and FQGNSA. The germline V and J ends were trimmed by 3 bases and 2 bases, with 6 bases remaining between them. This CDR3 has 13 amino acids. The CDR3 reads CASSFQPTDTQYF. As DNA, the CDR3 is TGTGCCAGCAGCTTCCAGCCCACAGATACGCAGTATTTT.

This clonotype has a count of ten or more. The CDR3 DNA is TGTGCCAGCAGCCAGCACGTTGGTCAGCCCCAGCATTTT. It codes for CASSQHVGQPQHF. The rearrangement uses TRBV2 and TRBJ1-5; D is ambiguous. Per germline, CDR1 SNHLY and CDR2 FYNNEI. Between the trimmed V and J ends, which lost 6 bases and 6 bases, there was a span of 12 bases. The CDR3 is made up of 13 amino acids.

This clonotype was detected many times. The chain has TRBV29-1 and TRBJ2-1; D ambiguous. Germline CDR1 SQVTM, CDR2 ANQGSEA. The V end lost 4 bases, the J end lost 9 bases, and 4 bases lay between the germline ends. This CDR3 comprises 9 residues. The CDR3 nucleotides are TGCAGCGTTGCGGGTGAGCAGTTCTTC. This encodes CSVAGEQFF.

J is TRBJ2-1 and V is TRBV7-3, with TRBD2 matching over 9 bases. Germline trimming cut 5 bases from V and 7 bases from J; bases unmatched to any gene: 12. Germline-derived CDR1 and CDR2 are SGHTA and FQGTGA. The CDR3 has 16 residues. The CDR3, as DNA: TGTGCCAGCAGCCCCACGGGCGGGAGGGCCTCAAATGAGCAGTTCTTC. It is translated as CASSPTGGRASNEQFF.

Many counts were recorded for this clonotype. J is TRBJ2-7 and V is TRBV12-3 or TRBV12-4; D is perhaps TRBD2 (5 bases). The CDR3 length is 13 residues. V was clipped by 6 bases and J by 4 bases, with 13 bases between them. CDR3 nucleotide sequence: TGTGCCAGCAGCGACTATGAATCATACGAGCAGTACTTC. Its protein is CASSDYESYEQYF.

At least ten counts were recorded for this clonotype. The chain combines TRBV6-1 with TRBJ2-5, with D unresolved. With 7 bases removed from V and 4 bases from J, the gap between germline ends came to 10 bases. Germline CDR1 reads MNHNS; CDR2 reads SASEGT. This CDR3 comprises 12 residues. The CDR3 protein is CASTHALETQYF. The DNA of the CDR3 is TGTGCCAGCACTCATGCCCTAGAGACCCAGTACTTC.

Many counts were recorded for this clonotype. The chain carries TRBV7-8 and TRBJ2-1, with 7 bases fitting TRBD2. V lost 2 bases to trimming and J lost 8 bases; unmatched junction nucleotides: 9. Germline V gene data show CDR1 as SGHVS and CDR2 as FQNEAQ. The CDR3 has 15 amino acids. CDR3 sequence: CASSLLGLPSDEQFF. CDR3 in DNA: TGTGCCAGCAGCTTACTGGGACTACCCTCGGATGAGCAGTTCTTC. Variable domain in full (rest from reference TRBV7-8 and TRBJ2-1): GAGVSQSPRYKVAKRGQDVALRCDPISGHVSLFWYQQALGQGPEFLTYFQNEAQLDKSGLPSDRFFAERPEGSVSTLKIQRTQQEDSAVYLCASSLLGLPSDEQFFGPGTRLTVL.

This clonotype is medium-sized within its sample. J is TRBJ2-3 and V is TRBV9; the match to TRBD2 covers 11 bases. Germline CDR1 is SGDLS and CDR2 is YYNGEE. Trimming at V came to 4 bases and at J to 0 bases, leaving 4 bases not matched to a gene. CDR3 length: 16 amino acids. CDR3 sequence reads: CASSPGTSGSTDTQYF. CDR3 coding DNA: TGTGCCAGCAGCCCCGGGACTAGCGGAAGCACAGATACGCAGTATTTT.

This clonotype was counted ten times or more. The CDR3 bases are TGCGCCAGCAGCTCACCCGGTAGGACTAGCGTTATGAGCACAGATACGCAGTATTTT. This sequence encodes CASSSPGRTSVMSTDTQYF. The chain employs TRBV5-1 and TRBJ2-3, with 9 positions matching TRBD2. This CDR3 comprises 19 residues. Losses at the gene ends were 3 bases for V and 0 bases for J; bases not matched to a gene: 14. The germline V gene encodes CDR1 SGHRS and CDR2 YFSETQ.

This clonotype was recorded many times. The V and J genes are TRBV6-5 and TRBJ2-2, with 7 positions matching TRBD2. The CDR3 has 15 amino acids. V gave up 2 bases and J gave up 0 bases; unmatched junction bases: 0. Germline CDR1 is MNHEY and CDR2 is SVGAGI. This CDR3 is CASSYSGTNTGELFF. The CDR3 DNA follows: TGTGCCAGCAGTTACAGCGGGACGAACACCGGGGAGCTGTTTTTT.

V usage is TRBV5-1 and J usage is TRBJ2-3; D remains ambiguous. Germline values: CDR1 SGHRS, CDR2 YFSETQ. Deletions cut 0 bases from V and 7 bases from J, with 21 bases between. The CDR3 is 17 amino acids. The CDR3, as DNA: TGCGCCAGCAGCTTGGGGGTTGGCAGCAGTATAACACATACGCAGTATTTT. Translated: CASSLGVGSSITHTQYF.

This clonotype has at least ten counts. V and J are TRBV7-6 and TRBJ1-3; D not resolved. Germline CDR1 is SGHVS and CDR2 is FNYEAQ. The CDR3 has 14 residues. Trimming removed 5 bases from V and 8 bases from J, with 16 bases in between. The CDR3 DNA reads TGTGCCAGCAGCCCAAGTGGTCCCGGGGACACCATATATTTT. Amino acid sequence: CASSPSGPGDTIYF. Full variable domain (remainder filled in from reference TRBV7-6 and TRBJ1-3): GAGVSQSPRYKVTKRGQDVALRCDPISGHVSLYWYRQALGQGPEFLTYFNYEAQQDKSGLPNDRFSAERPEGSISTLTIQRTEQRDSAMYRCASSPSGPGDTIYFGEGSWLTVV.

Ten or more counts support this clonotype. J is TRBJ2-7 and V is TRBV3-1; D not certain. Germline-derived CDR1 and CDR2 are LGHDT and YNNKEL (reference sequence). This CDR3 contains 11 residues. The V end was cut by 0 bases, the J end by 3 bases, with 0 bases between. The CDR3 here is CASSQDYEQYF. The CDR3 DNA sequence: TGTGCCAGCAGCCAAGACTACGAGCAGTACTTC.

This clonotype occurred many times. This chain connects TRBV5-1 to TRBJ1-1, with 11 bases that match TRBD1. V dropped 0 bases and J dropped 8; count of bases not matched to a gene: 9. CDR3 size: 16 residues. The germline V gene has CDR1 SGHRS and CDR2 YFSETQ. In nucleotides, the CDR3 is TGCGCCAGCAGCTTGGCCCGGACAGGGGGCGCTTCCGAAGCTTTCTTT. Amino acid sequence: CASSLARTGGASEAFF. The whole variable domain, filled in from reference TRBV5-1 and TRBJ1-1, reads KAGVTQTPRYLIKTRGQQVTLSCSPISGHRSVSWYQQTPGQGLQFLFEYFSETQRNKGNFPGRFSGRQFSNSRSEMNVSTLELGDSALYLCASSLARTGGASEAFFGQGTRLTVV.

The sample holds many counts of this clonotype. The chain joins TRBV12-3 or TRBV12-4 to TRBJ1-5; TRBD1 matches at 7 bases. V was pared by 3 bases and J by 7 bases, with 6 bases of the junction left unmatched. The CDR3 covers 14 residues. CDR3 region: CASSFDREDQPQHF. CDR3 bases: TGTGCCAGCAGTTTTGACAGGGAGGACCAGCCCCAGCATTTT.